A single sample gave rise to the 19 T cell receptor beta chains below, sequenced in a study of control samples from healthy donors and cancer patients. Sequenced by immunoSEQ multiplex PCR; TCRdb stores in-frame clones only, minus some. This sample yields tens of thousands of clones, of which around 79% are seen a single time; under 25% belongs to the top ten. Sequencing was carried out using PBMCs. These receptors all come from a man aged 60 to 75 with head and neck cancer.

The table lists this clone with a few counts. The genes are TRBV10-3 and TRBJ2-1, with 9 bases matching TRBD2. Germline CDR1 ENHRY, CDR2 SYGVKD. This CDR3 contains 15 residues. V gave up 2 bases and J gave up 7 bases; unmatched junction bases: 6. In DNA, the CDR3 is TGTGCCATCAGTGAGAGGTTGACTAGCGGTAATGAGCAGTTCTTC. The encoded protein is CAISERLTSGNEQFF.

V usage is TRBV9 and J usage is TRBJ1-1, with 7 bases aligning to TRBD1. Trimming cost V 0 bases and J 11 bases; bases outside gene matches: 13. The CDR3 contains 15 residues. Germline CDR1 SGDLS, CDR2 YYNGEE. The CDR3 region is CASSVGEFTGEMAFF. The DNA for the CDR3 is TGTGCCAGCAGCGTAGGGGAATTCACAGGGGAGATGGCTTTCTTT.

The gene calls are TRBV28 and TRBJ2-1; weak D call: TRBD1 (6 bases). From germline, CDR1 is MDHEN and CDR2 SYDVKM. This CDR3 comprises 14 residues. Trimming took 7 bases from V and 4 from J, leaving 14 bases between them. In nucleotides, the CDR3 is TGTGCCAGCACCAAAGACAGGCCGTACAATGAGCAGTTCTTC. Residues: CASTKDRPYNEQFF.

This chain connects TRBV10-3 to TRBJ1-1; 11 positions agree with TRBD1. J was trimmed by 5 bases and V by 8 bases; bases with no gene match: 4. Per the germline V gene, CDR1 is ENHRY and CDR2 is SYGVKD. The CDR3 is 13 residues long. The CDR3: CAIGWDRGTEAFF. The CDR3, as DNA: TGTGCCATCGGTTGGGACAGGGGGACTGAAGCTTTCTTT.

The V and J genes are TRBV9 and TRBJ2-7, with 7 bases lining up with TRBD1. Unmatched junction bases numbered 6, after V lost 2 bases and J lost 1 base. Per the germline V gene, CDR1 is SGDLS and CDR2 is YYNGEE. The CDR3 has 15 residues. The CDR3 bases are TGTGCCAGCAGCGTCGGAAACAGGGGATCCTACGAGCAGTACTTC. Its protein is CASSVGNRGSYEQYF.

The chain is built from TRBV7-9 and TRBJ1-1; D perhaps matches TRBD1 (6 bases). The CDR3 contains 15 residues. V was cut by 4 bases and J by 3 bases, with 15 bases left in between. Germline assignment: CDR1 SEHNR and CDR2 FQNEAQ (reference sequence). The chain's CDR3 is CASSSPGGQYTEAFF. DNA of the CDR3: TGTGCCAGCAGCTCACCCGGGGGGCAGTACACTGAAGCTTTCTTT.

The V gene is TRBV10-3, the J gene TRBJ2-7, with 10 bases that match TRBD1. Unmatched junction bases numbered 11, after V lost 8 bases and J lost 4 bases. In germline, CDR1 is ENHRY, CDR2 SYGVKD. The CDR3 has 15 amino acids. The CDR3 protein is CAIANPGQGSYEQYF. CDR3 bases: TGTGCCATCGCCAACCCGGGACAGGGGTCGTACGAGCAGTACTTC.

The chain combines TRBV5-6 with TRBJ2-1; D is undetermined. The V end was cut by 2 bases, the J end by 10 bases, with 7 bases between. The V gene's germline CDR1 is SGHDT and CDR2 YYEEEE. The CDR3 sequence is 11 residues long. The CDR3 region is CASSFDAEQFF. The CDR3 DNA sequence: TGTGCCAGCAGCTTCGACGCGGAGCAGTTCTTC.

This clone was picked up a small number of times. This chain links TRBV4-3 with TRBJ2-7; TRBD1 matches at 7 bases. Per germline, CDR1 LGHNA and CDR2 YSLEER. The CDR3 contains 15 residues. Germline trimming cut 1 base from V and 0 bases from J; bases unmatched to any gene: 3. The CDR3 is CASSQGQGDSYEQYF. CDR3 coding DNA: TGCGCCAGCAGCCAAGGGCAGGGGGACTCCTACGAGCAGTACTTC.

This chain uses TRBV7-9 with TRBJ1-1; no clear D. The CDR3 spans 17 residues. In germline, CDR1 is SEHNR, CDR2 FQNEAQ (reference sequence). The V and J ends lost 1 base and 1 base respectively, with 16 bases between them. DNA of the CDR3: TGTGCCAGCAGCTTAGTCGAGTTTCTTTCCCCGAACACTGAAGCTTTCTTT. Translation: CASSLVEFLSPNTEAFF. Full variable domain (outside the CDR3, taken from reference TRBV7-9 and TRBJ1-1): DTGVSQNPRHKITKRGQNVTFRCDPISEHNRLYWYRQTLGQGPEFLTYFQNEAQLEKSRLLSDRFSAERPKGSFSTLEIQRTEQGDSAMYLCASSLVEFLSPNTEAFFGQGTRLTVV.

In this sample, this clone is medium-sized (0.01 to 0.1%). V and J are TRBV6-5 and TRBJ1-6, with D tentatively TRBD1 (6 bases). Trimming cost V 5 bases and J 9 bases, with 17 bases left between them. Germline CDR1 MNHEY, CDR2 SVGAGI. This CDR3 has 15 amino acids. The CDR3 here is CASSTQGRGISPLHF. In DNA form, the CDR3 reads TGTGCCAGCAGTACACAGGGCCGGGGAATTTCACCCCTCCACTTT.

J is TRBJ1-1 and V is TRBV7-6; TRBD1 agrees at 7 bases. Germline V gene sequence: CDR1 SGHVS, CDR2 FNYEAQ. The CDR3 runs 15 residues. V was pared by 2 bases and J by 8 bases, with 11 bases of the junction left unmatched. In DNA form, the CDR3 reads TGTGCCAGCAGCTTAATAGCGACAGGGTCGACAGAAGCTTTCTTT. It encodes CASSLIATGSTEAFF.

The chain is built from TRBV11-2 and TRBJ2-7; unclear D gene. CDR3 length: 13 amino acids. Germline lookup yields CDR1 SGHAT and CDR2 FQNNGV. Deletions cut 3 bases from V and 2 bases from J, with 8 bases between. The CDR3 sequence is CASSLYPAYEQYF. CDR3 DNA: TGTGCCAGCAGCTTGTATCCGGCCTACGAGCAGTACTTC.

The chain employs TRBV9 and TRBJ1-4; D might be TRBD1 (6 bases). Trimming cost V 0 bases and J 3 bases, with 12 bases left between them. The CDR3 is 16 amino acids. Germline loops: CDR1 SGDLS, CDR2 YYNGEE. The chain's CDR3 is CASSVAGGAANEKLFF. CDR3 DNA sequence: TGTGCCAGCAGCGTAGCCGGGGGCGCGGCTAATGAAAAACTGTTTTTT.

V is TRBV11-2 and J is TRBJ1-1, with TRBD1 as a possible D gene (5 bases). The CDR3 is made up of 13 amino acids. Trimming removed 4 bases from V and 5 bases from J, with 11 bases in between. Germline CDR1 SGHAT, CDR2 FQNNGV. In nucleotides, the CDR3 is TGTGCCAGCAGCTATACCAGGGATACTGAAGCTTTCTTT. Translated, it gives CASSYTRDTEAFF.

This chain connects TRBV28 to TRBJ2-3; D may correspond to TRBD1 or TRBD2 (5 bases each). This CDR3 is 14 amino acids long. CDR1 and CDR2 (germline): MDHEN, SYDVKM. V gave up 2 bases and J gave up 1 base, with 7 bases separating them. The CDR3 sequence is CASSLRDGTDTQYF. As DNA, the CDR3 is TGTGCCAGCAGTTTAAGGGACGGCACAGATACGCAGTATTTT.

The chain couples TRBV10-3 to TRBJ2-7; D gene ambiguous. Germline-derived CDR1 and CDR2 are ENHRY and SYGVKD. This CDR3 has 11 residues. The V and J ends lost 10 bases and 3 bases respectively, with 10 bases between them. Here the CDR3 DNA reads TGTGCCACAGGAGACGGCTACGAGCAGTACTTC. Protein product: CATGDGYEQYF.

In this sample, this clone turned up a few times. The J gene is TRBJ2-7, the V gene TRBV10-1; D might be TRBD2 (6 bases). This CDR3 comprises 13 residues. CDR1 is WNHNN and CDR2 is SYGVQD in the germline V gene (reference sequence). Trimming cost V 6 bases and J 0 bases, with 9 bases left between them. This CDR3 is CASSERVSYEQYF. Written as DNA, the CDR3 is TGCGCCAGCAGCGAGCGGGTCTCCTACGAGCAGTACTTC.

This clone has a handful of counts. As DNA, the CDR3 is TGCAGTGCTACTGACCCCGCAACTAATGAAAAACTGTTTTTT. Protein sequence: CSATDPATNEKLFF. This chain uses TRBV20-1 with TRBJ1-4; D remains ambiguous. CDR1 is DFQATT and CDR2 is SNEGSKA in the germline V gene (reference sequence). V was pared by 4 bases and J by 0 bases, with 9 bases between. This CDR3 is 14 amino acids long.